This T cell receptor (beta chain) was sequenced in a study of T cell clonotyping in hematopoietic cell transplantation. Profiling relied on immunoSEQ multiplex PCR, and the TCRdb table lists in-frame clones only, not all of them. The repertoire has 13,000 or so clones, around 74% of them found once; the top ten carry over 12%. Germline-derived CDR1 and CDR2 are LNHDA and SQIVND (reference sequence). The trim removed 3 bases at V and 1 base at J, leaving 2 bases unmatched. This CDR3 comprises 14 residues. The sequences come from peripheral blood mononuclear cells, collected 180 days after allogeneic stem cell transplant. The sequence was collected from a male patient between 60 and 69 years old who had an allogeneic stem cell transplant from an unrelated donor, so the T cells may come from the graft donor. Some clones in this sample may be carry-over from other donors' samples. This chain links TRBV19 with TRBJ1-1; the match to TRBD1 covers 7 bases. CDR3 DNA sequence: TGTGCCAGTAGTATTTGGACAGGGAACACTGAAGCTTTCTTT. This gives the protein CASSIWTGNTEAFF.